Listed below are T cell receptor beta chains from one sample, sequenced in a study of tumor-infiltrating lymphocytes in primary liver carcinoma. TCRdb used MiXCR to reprocess the multiplex PCR reads, holding one entry per CDR3 protein. The sample consists of 330,000 or so distinct CDR3 sequences, about 61% of them appearing once. Material: peripheral blood. Receptors were obtained from a man aged 40-55 years with primary liver carcinoma and hepatitis B virus infection. Both conserved end residues are part of each CDR3. Each record gives: V gene, J gene, clone size, D gene, CDR3 DNA, CDR3 protein. A D gene is named only where the DNA matches it firmly. Expanded clones get a size class; other rows say once, few or many, or leave the size out.

TRBV11-2	TRBJ1-6	many	TRBD1	TGTGCCAGCAGCTTAAGGCCCCCCCGACAGGGTAATTCACCCCTCCACTTT	CASSLRPPRQGNSPLHF
TRBV6-2/TRBV6-3	TRBJ2-2	-	-	TGTGGCAGCAGTCTACAAGGAACCGGGGAGCTGTTTTTT	CGSSLQGTGELFF
TRBV6-1	TRBJ2-5	-	-	TGTGCCAGCAGTGAATATGGGGGGACTCTTAGGGAGACCCAGCACTTC	CASSEYGGTLRETQHF
TRBV11-2	TRBJ2-7	-	-	TGTGCCAGCACCCTAGTGAGCGGATCCTACGAGCAGTACTTC	CASTLVSGSYEQYF
TRBV4-2	TRBJ2-7	many	-	TGTGCCAGCAGCCCCGAATTATGGGCGATCTCCTACGAGCAGTACTTC	CASSPELWAISYEQYF
TRBV11-2	TRBJ2-2	medium-sized	-	TGTGCCAGCAGTTGGGACTTACAGACCGGGGAGCTGTTTTTT	CASSWDLQTGELFF
TRBV6-5	TRBJ2-5	many	-	TGTGCCAGCAGTTACTCCTCTTACGGTCGACTCCAAGAGACCCAGTACTTC	CASSYSSYGRLQETQYF
TRBV5-6	TRBJ2-7	-	-	TGTGCCAGCAGCATGGCACAAAGGGGAGCCGAACAGTACTTC	CASSMAQRGAEQYF
TRBV6-5	TRBJ2-7	-	-	TGTGTCAGCAGTATTAGCGAGCCCTCCTACGAGCAGTACTTC	CVSSISEPSYEQYF
TRBV11-2	TRBJ2-5	-	-	TGTGCCAGCAGCTTAGGGAGTAGCGGCCCGGGGGAGACCCAGTACTTC	CASSLGSSGPGETQYF
TRBV28	TRBJ2-5	-	TRBD2	TGTGCCAGCAGTTTAGCGGCTAGCGGGAGGAAGGGGGAGACCCAGTACTTC	CASSLAASGRKGETQYF
TRBV5-6	TRBJ1-6	few	-	TGTGCCAGCAGCTTGGGGGGGGGGAATTCACCCCTCCACTTT	CASSLGGGNSPLHF
TRBV6-5	TRBJ2-7	few	-	TGTGCCAGCAATGGGGGAGGATGTAGCTACTACGAGCAGTACTTC	CASNGGGCSYYEQYF